The 21 T cell receptor beta chains in this list originate from one sample, sequenced in a study of cytomegalovirus exposure and HLA in healthy donors. Primers included in the PCR were 60 Vbeta and 13 Jbeta primers. Clones were sequenced by immunoSEQ multiplex PCR, and TCRdb holds only the in-frame ones, with some missing. Here the sample spans 100,000 to 150,000 clones, 77% being singletons. The sample was PBMCs. The source of these receptors is a woman aged 40 to 49 in good health and CMV-seropositive.

The chain is built from TRBV30 and TRBJ2-3; D is possibly TRBD1 (6 bases). V lost 5 bases, J lost 5 bases, and 17 bases lay in between. Per the germline V gene, CDR1 is GTSNPN and CDR2 is SVGIG (reference sequence). This CDR3 has 14 residues. CDR3: CAWAPQSGQDTQYF. In nucleotides, the CDR3 is TGTGCCTGGGCCCCCCAGTCGGGACAAGATACGCAGTATTTT.

This sequence joins TRBV28 and TRBJ2-7; 7 bases line up with TRBD1. V lost 5 bases and J lost 1; bases outside the gene matches: 8. Germline loops: CDR1 MDHEN, CDR2 SYDVKM. This CDR3 comprises 15 residues. The CDR3 loop is CASSMRGRASYEQYF. CDR3 DNA sequence: TGTGCCAGCAGTATGAGGGGGCGCGCGTCCTACGAGCAGTACTTC.

The J gene is TRBJ2-1, the V gene TRBV14; D unresolved. CDR3 size: 12 residues. V lost 5 bases to trimming and J lost 7 bases, with 9 bases between them. Germline CDR1 SGHDN, CDR2 FVKESK. As DNA, the CDR3 is TGTGCCAGCAGCTACGACTGGAATGAGCAGTTCTTC. This sequence encodes CASSYDWNEQFF.

This chain links TRBV30 with TRBJ1-1, with D unclear. The germline V and J ends were trimmed by 8 bases and 3 bases, with 16 bases remaining between them. The germline CDR1 and CDR2 sequences are GTSNPN and SVGIG (reference sequence). The CDR3 has 13 amino acids. The CDR3 region has the DNA TGTGCCCTTACGCGGGGTGGAGACACTGAAGCTTTCTTT. It translates to CALTRGGDTEAFF.

This sequence joins TRBV6-4 and TRBJ2-3; TRBD2 matches at 8 bases. CDR3 length: 15 residues. Trimming took 0 bases from V and 6 from J; bases not matched to a gene: 5. In germline, CDR1 is MRHNA, CDR2 SNTAGT. In DNA form, the CDR3 reads TGTGCCAGCAGTGACTCTTCGGGAGGGCCGGATACGCAGTATTTT. Its translation: CASSDSSGGPDTQYF.

The chain uses TRBV13 and TRBJ1-3, with TRBD1 identical over 7 bases. The CDR3 consists of 15 residues. Germline V gives CDR1 PRHDT, CDR2 FYEKMQ (reference sequence). V dropped 4 bases and J dropped 6; count of bases not matched to a gene: 9. The CDR3 reads CASSSPLTGANTIYF. The DNA of the CDR3 is TGTGCCAGCAGCTCCCCTCTAACAGGGGCAAACACCATATATTTT.

The chain combines TRBV28 with TRBJ2-3; 9 nucleotides match TRBD2. Losses at the gene ends were 4 bases for V and 3 bases for J; bases not matched to a gene: 8. Germline loops: CDR1 MDHEN, CDR2 SYDVKM. The CDR3 sequence is 16 residues long. CDR3 DNA: TGTGCCAGCAGTTCCCATTCAGCGGGAGGAACAGATACGCAGTATTTT. Translated: CASSSHSAGGTDTQYF.

The V gene is TRBV28, the J gene TRBJ1-5; D ambiguous. V lost 3 bases to trimming and J lost 7 bases, with 7 bases between them. CDR1 is MDHEN and CDR2 is SYDVKM in the germline V gene. The CDR3 loop spans 12 amino acids. CDR3 DNA sequence: TGTGCCAGCAGTTTGTTAATGCAGCCCCAGCATTTT. It is translated as CASSLLMQPQHF.

This clone was seen once. The chain recombines TRBV28 with TRBJ2-7, with 7 bases matching TRBD2. The V gene's germline CDR1 is MDHEN and CDR2 SYDVKM. This CDR3 is 14 amino acids long. Germline trimming cut 5 bases from V and 0 bases from J; bases unmatched to any gene: 4. CDR3 nucleotides: TGTGCCAGCAGTCTCCAGCGGGGCTCCTACGAGCAGTACTTC. Translating gives CASSLQRGSYEQYF. The full variable domain, rest sourced from reference TRBV28 and TRBJ2-7, is DVKVTQSSRYLVKRTGEKVFLECVQDMDHENMFWYRQDPGLGLRLIYFSYDVKMKEKGDIPEGYSVSREKKERFSLILESASTNQTSMYLCASSLQRGSYEQYFGPGTRLTVT.

This chain links TRBV6-6 with TRBJ2-1; 10 bases are shared with TRBD2. The CDR3 has 16 amino acids. V dropped 6 bases and J dropped 6; count of bases not matched to a gene: 11. Germline-derived CDR1 and CDR2 are MNHNY and SVGAGI (reference sequence). The CDR3 DNA follows: TGTGCCAGCAGCCGCCCCCTAGCGGGAGCCCTCAATGAGCAGTTCTTC. It encodes CASSRPLAGALNEQFF.

Only one count was recorded for this clone. The V and J genes are TRBV21-1 and TRBJ2-5; TRBD2, the table's D call, lacks a check against the DNA. TRBV21-1 is termed a pseudogene. This CDR3 is 15 amino acids long. CDR3 amino acids: CASIGGRTVEETQYF. DNA of the CDR3: TGTGCCAGCATTGGCGGGAGAACGGTGGAGGAGACCCAGTACTTC.

This chain connects TRBV7-9 to TRBJ2-7, with 9 bases fitting TRBD1. CDR3 length: 14 amino acids. The V gene end was trimmed by 1 base and the J gene end by 5 bases; junction bases not matched to a gene: 3. CDR1 is SEHNR and CDR2 is FQNEAQ in the germline V gene (reference sequence). The CDR3 coding sequence is TGTGCCAGCAGCTTAGGGGGGACAGGGAACGAGCAGTACTTC. It specifies CASSLGGTGNEQYF.

The chain has TRBV28 and TRBJ1-3; tentatively, D is TRBD1 (5 bases). V was clipped by 3 bases and J by 3 bases, with 12 bases between them. This CDR3 spans 15 amino acids. Germline CDR1 is MDHEN and CDR2 is SYDVKM. DNA for the CDR3: TGTGCCAGCAGTTTTGGGGCAGCCCTTGGAAACACCATATATTTT. It translates to CASSFGAALGNTIYF.

The CDR3 DNA reads TGCGCCAGCAGCCCCACAGGGGATACTATTAATGAAAAACTGTTTTTT. It is translated as CASSPTGDTINEKLFF. The chain recombines TRBV5-1 with TRBJ1-4, with 7 bases matching TRBD1. The CDR3 runs to 16 residues. In germline, CDR1 is SGHRS, CDR2 YFSETQ. Losses at the gene ends were 4 bases for V and 4 bases for J; bases not matched to a gene: 10.

V and J are TRBV5-4 and TRBJ2-2, with 13 positions matching TRBD2. Trimming removed 3 bases from V and 7 bases from J; junction bases left unmatched: 3. The CDR3 has 15 residues. CDR1 SGHNT and CDR2 YYREEE come from the germline V gene (reference sequence). The CDR3 region is CASSSGTSGIGELFF. The CDR3 DNA follows: TGTGCCAGCAGCTCCGGGACTAGCGGGATCGGGGAGCTGTTTTTT.

DNA for the CDR3: TGTGCCAGCAGCTACAGGGGCGACACCATATATTTT. This translates into CASSYRGDTIYF. This rearrangement joins TRBV7-9 to TRBJ1-3; 7 bases fit TRBD1. CDR3 length equals 12 residues. Trimming cost V 4 bases and J 8 bases; bases outside gene matches: 2. Germline CDR1 and CDR2: SEHNR and FQNEAQ (reference sequence).

The chain uses TRBV29-1 and TRBJ2-2, with TRBD1 matching over 7 bases. Germline V lookup: CDR1 SQVTM, CDR2 ANQGSEA. The V and J ends lost 7 bases and 4 bases, in that order; junction bases with no gene match: 9. The CDR3 has 14 residues. The CDR3 region is CSALRDRLTGELFF. For the CDR3, the DNA is TGCAGCGCCCTCCGGGACAGACTCACCGGGGAGCTGTTTTTT.

This clone was seen a few times. V usage is TRBV14 and J usage is TRBJ2-7; D is unresolved. Germline CDR1 reads SGHDN; CDR2 reads FVKESK. There are 15 residues in the CDR3. V was trimmed by 1 base and J by 3 bases, leaving 13 bases between them. CDR3 residues: CASSQGRTYLYEQYF. In nucleotides, the CDR3 is TGTGCCAGCAGCCAAGGTCGCACTTATCTCTACGAGCAGTACTTC.

The V and J genes are TRBV5-1 and TRBJ2-5, with TRBD2 as a possible D gene (7 bases). Trimming took 0 bases from V and 2 from J, leaving 14 bases between them. Per germline, CDR1 SGHRS and CDR2 YFSETQ. The CDR3 covers 16 residues. CDR3: CASSLATGRAQETQYF. CDR3 coding DNA: TGCGCCAGCAGCTTGGCTACAGGGAGGGCTCAAGAGACCCAGTACTTC.

This chain uses TRBV12-2 with TRBJ1-5; whether TRBD1, the table's D call, matches the DNA was not checked. TRBV12-2 is designated a pseudogene. The CDR3 runs to 15 residues. The CDR3 DNA reads as TGTGCAAGTCGCCAGGGACAGTGGGAAAATCAGCCCCAGCATTTT. This translates into CASRQGQWENQPQHF.

This sequence joins TRBV15 and TRBJ1-5; D is unclear. V was trimmed by 4 bases and J by 6 bases, leaving 16 bases between them. CDR3 length: 15 residues. Germline-derived CDR1 and CDR2 are LNHNV and YYDKDF (reference sequence). The CDR3 protein is CATSTRTPGGQPQHF. CDR3 in DNA: TGTGCCACCAGCACAAGGACCCCTGGAGGTCAGCCCCAGCATTTT.